This TCR beta chain is drawn from a study of blood T cell repertoires in COVID-19 (dated by TCRdb to 2020 to 2022). With respect to the entire study: Collaborator samples came from the United States, Italy and Spain and covered acute and convalescent phases of COVID-19. A de-identified subject ID, COVID-19 status, age in years and sex were almost always included in the sample metadata. The repertoires were released in a freely available public database meant as a resource for research on the immune response to SARS-CoV-2. Subjects who had been exposed to COVID-19, were actively infected with it, or had recovered from it provided the deeply sampled blood TCRbeta repertoires that made up the dataset. The samples were drawn from the first 160 participants of the ongoing ImmuneRACE study and from some 1,300 subjects provided by 6 global collaborators. The material from the prospective study consisted of cDNA or gDNA derived from T cells, B-cell-depleted T cells, or PBMCs. Where available, HLA class I and class II types were obtained from metadata supplied by the sample provider rather than from assay-based typing.

Here V drops 10 bases and J drops 1 base, and the junction holds 7 bases not matched to any gene. The CDR3 runs 14 residues from the cysteine to the phenylalanine. The CDR3 DNA has 42 bases and is translated from base 1. Sequences MNHEY (CDR1) and SVGAGI (CDR2) are obtained from the germline V gene. TCRbeta CDR3 regions were amplified from genomic DNA by means of the immunoSEQ Assay, a bias-controlled multiplex PCR. The paper's data handling went like this. The number of nucleated cells in each sample was estimated from the amplification of reference gene primers within the assay. Sequence reads were collapsed and filtered to measure the absolute abundance of every unique TCRbeta CDR3 rearrangement. Productive Simpson clonality was computed per sample as the square root of Simpson's diversity index over productive rearrangements. The immuneACCESS repertoire file appears here via TCRdb, limited to in-frame rearrangements. These files lack a portion of the clones; in checked studies, under half of the deficit traces to unresolved V genes, and the cause of the others is not known. V and J calls and clone size are as listed in that table; D and trimming were resolved from the DNA. The table for this sample lists around 59,000 clones; roughly 70% of them were counted only once. 18% of the sample belongs to the ten largest clones.

Collaborating institutions collected whole blood in K2EDTA tubes following their own protocols. For TCRbeta analysis, collaborator samples were shipped as frozen whole blood, as isolated PBMCs, or as DNA extracted from either sample type. With regard to this clone: What antigen it recognizes has not been identified. No base qualities exist here, and no much larger clone lies one base off it.

What the research found in general, with its limitations: Clinical and demographic metadata were provided uncurated, with the amount varying by source and participant.

The receptor chain draws on TRBV6-5 and TRBJ2-5; 9 nucleotides in the junction match TRBD2. This sequence was found in a woman aged 50 to 60 with active or convalescent COVID-19. Sample: peripheral blood. The CDR3 region reads CATEREAPQETQYF. The DNA sequence is as follows: TGTGCCACCGAGCGGGAGGCCCCCCAAGAGACCCAGTACTTC.